The 19 T cell receptor beta chains given below trace back to one sample, sequenced in a study of early T cells in non-severe SARS-CoV-2 infection. TCRdb ran MiXCR on the 5' RACE reads and lists one entry per CDR3 protein. The sample records some 37,000 distinct CDR3 sequences, nearly 10% being singletons. The sample consisted of whole blood. These receptors were taken from an adult who was a healthcare worker with PCR-confirmed SARS-CoV-2 infection or an uninfected control (not recorded which).

This clonotype was counted ten times or more. One base away lies a much larger clone, so this may be a sequencing read error. The CDR3 does not end in the conserved phenylalanine or tryptophan, so this is likely a read error. Here the CDR3 reads CASSPGDGIMNTEAFL. For the CDR3, the DNA is TGTGCCAGCAGCCCCGGGGACGGGATTATGAACACTGAAGCTTTCCTT. This chain uses TRBV6-2 or TRBV6-3 with TRBJ1-1; D is possibly TRBD1 (5 bases). The CDR3 is 16 residues long. Germline CDR1 is MNHEY and CDR2 is SVGEGT. V gave up 6 bases and J gave up 0 bases, with 17 bases separating them.

Of note for this clonotype: A read error is possible here, since a much larger clone lies one base away. The rearrangement links TRBV14 to TRBJ2-7; D unclear. The length of the CDR3 is 17 residues. Trimming pared 4 bases from V and 0 bases from J, leaving 19 bases between. Per the germline V gene, CDR1 is SGHDN and CDR2 is FVKESK. CDR3 protein: CASSPTSFSGPSYEQYF. DNA for the CDR3: TGTGCCAGCAGCCCAACATCTTTCTCCGGGCCCTCCTACGAGCAGTACTTC.

The chain carries TRBV19 and TRBJ2-3; weak D call: TRBD2 (6 bases). The CDR3 runs 16 residues. Deletions cut 5 bases from V and 2 bases from J, with 17 bases between. Germline CDR1 is LNHDA and CDR2 is SQIVND (reference sequence). The DNA for the CDR3 is TGTGCCAGTAGTCCGATCAGGGACTCCATCACAGATACGCAGTATTTT. This codes for CASSPIRDSITDTQYF.

The chain couples TRBV9 to TRBJ2-3, with 8 bases that match TRBD1. Trimming removed 3 bases from V and 4 bases from J; junction bases left unmatched: 10. The CDR3 has 16 amino acids. CDR1 is SGDLS and CDR2 is YYNGEE in the germline V gene. The CDR3: CASSGNSDRGSDTQYF. Here the CDR3 DNA reads TGTGCCAGCAGCGGCAATTCCGACAGGGGTTCAGATACGCAGTATTTT.

This clonotype was detected ten times or more. V and J are TRBV5-1 and TRBJ1-2; tentative D call: TRBD1 (6 bases). Germline-derived CDR1 and CDR2 are SGHRS and YFSETQ. With 0 bases removed from V and 6 bases from J, the gap between germline ends came to 6 bases. This CDR3 is built from 12 residues. This CDR3 reads CASSLGQDGYTF. In nucleotides, the CDR3 is TGCGCCAGCAGCTTGGGACAGGATGGCTACACCTTC.

The chain employs TRBV12-3 or TRBV12-4 and TRBJ1-1; D gene uncertain. This CDR3 has 14 amino acids. The V and J ends lost 5 bases and 2 bases respectively, with 12 bases between them. CDR3 region: CASSPPFGNTEAFF. The CDR3 DNA reads as TGTGCCAGCAGTCCCCCCTTCGGAAACACTGAAGCTTTCTTT.

This clonotype showed up many times. The chain is built from TRBV2 and TRBJ2-5; the D gene could be TRBD1 or TRBD2 (5 bases each). V lost 10 bases to trimming and J lost 4 bases, with 19 bases between them. The CDR3 consists of 14 residues. Looked up from germline, CDR1 is SNHLY and CDR2 is FYNNEI. This CDR3 is CAILASTRGETQYF. The CDR3 coding sequence is TGTGCCATCCTGGCCTCTACTAGGGGAGAGACCCAGTACTTC.

The chain has TRBV6-1 and TRBJ1-1, with D unclear. Germline lookup yields CDR1 MNHNS and CDR2 SASEGT. The CDR3 is made up of 11 amino acids. V dropped 10 bases and J dropped 1 base, with 7 bases sitting between them. The CDR3 DNA is TGTGCCACGCCAGGGAACACTGAAGCTTTCTTT. This sequence encodes CATPGNTEAFF.

Judged by abundance, this clonotype is medium-sized. This chain links TRBV27 with TRBJ1-5; a weak D match, TRBD1 (5 bases). This CDR3 has 18 residues. CDR1 and CDR2 from the germline V gene are MNHEY and SMNVEV (reference sequence). V was cut by 2 bases and J by 5 bases, with 22 bases left in between. For the CDR3, the DNA is TGTGCCAGCAGTTTACTCTCTCGGACGGAGGGGCCACATCAGCCCCAGCATTTT. Amino acid sequence: CASSLLSRTEGPHQPQHF.

J is TRBJ2-5 and V is TRBV7-2; weak D call: TRBD1 (5 bases). The CDR3 has 15 amino acids. V was trimmed by 2 bases and J by 1 base, leaving 11 bases between them. Germline assignment: CDR1 SGHTA and CDR2 FQGNSA. CDR3 sequence: CASSLMPQGQETQYF. The DNA of the CDR3 is TGTGCCAGCAGCTTAATGCCGCAGGGCCAAGAGACCCAGTACTTC. Based on the CDR3 plus reference TRBV7-2 and TRBJ2-5, the full variable domain is GAGVSQSPSNKVTEKGKDVELRCDPISGHTALYWYRQSLGQGLEFLIYFQGNSAPDKSGLPSDRFSAERTGGSVSTLTIQRTQQEDSAVYLCASSLMPQGQETQYFGPGTRLLVL.

The table lists this clonotype with many counts. The chain is built from TRBV7-9 and TRBJ2-5; weak D call: TRBD1 (7 bases). The CDR3 sequence is 15 residues long. V was clipped by 5 bases and J by 7 bases, with 20 bases between them. Germline V CDR1 and CDR2: SEHNR, FQNEAQ (reference sequence). The CDR3 region is CASSKAGGNSGTQYF. CDR3 nucleotide sequence: TGTGCCAGCAGCAAGGCAGGGGGGAATTCAGGGACCCAGTACTTC.

This clonotype was counted only a few times. V usage is TRBV7-3 and J usage is TRBJ1-1, with D perhaps matching TRBD1 (5 bases). The germline V gene encodes CDR1 SGHTA and CDR2 FQGTGA. The germline V and J ends were trimmed by 4 bases and 2 bases, with 8 bases remaining between them. This CDR3 spans 13 amino acids. Here the CDR3 reads CASSWTFNTEAFF. CDR3 nucleotide sequence: TGTGCCAGCAGCTGGACATTTAACACTGAAGCTTTCTTT.

There are many counts of this clonotype. The chain carries TRBV19 and TRBJ2-2; TRBD1 is a possible D gene (6 bases). CDR1 and CDR2 from the germline V gene are LNHDA and SQIVND (reference sequence). This CDR3 is 13 amino acids long. Deletions cut 2 bases from V and 7 bases from J, with 8 bases between. The CDR3 loop is CASSIQGIGELFF. CDR3 DNA sequence: TGTGCCAGTAGTATACAGGGGATCGGGGAGCTGTTTTTT.

This clonotype was detected a few times. The chain is built from TRBV29-1 and TRBJ2-2; D unresolved. The V end lost 3 bases, the J end lost 5 bases, and 10 bases lay between the germline ends. In germline, CDR1 is SQVTM, CDR2 ANQGSEA. CDR3 size: 13 residues. The CDR3 nucleotides are TGCAGCGTTGATAAAGGTCAGACCGGGGAGCTGTTTTTT. Amino acids: CSVDKGQTGELFF.

This clonotype was detected ten times or more. The rearrangement joins TRBV6-5 to TRBJ1-2; 8 positions agree with TRBD1. The trim removed 5 bases at V and 3 bases at J, leaving 8 bases unmatched. Germline CDR1 MNHEY, CDR2 SVGAGI. The CDR3 loop spans 15 amino acids. For the CDR3, the DNA is TGTGCCAGCAGTCTACTAGGGACAGGAGACTATGGCTACACCTTC. Amino acids: CASSLLGTGDYGYTF.

This clonotype has at least ten counts. V gene TRBV7-2 combines with J gene TRBJ1-3; D possibly corresponds to TRBD1 (5 bases). The CDR3 spans 15 residues. The V gene's germline CDR1 is SGHTA and CDR2 FQGNSA. Trimming removed 6 bases from V and 4 bases from J, with 16 bases in between. CDR3 in amino acids: CASSTGRRAGNTIYF. CDR3 bases: TGTGCCAGCAGTACGGGACGACGGGCCGGAAACACCATATATTTT. Together with reference TRBV7-2 and TRBJ1-3, the CDR3 gives the full variable domain: GAGVSQSPSNKVTEKGKDVELRCDPISGHTALYWYRQSLGQGLEFLIYFQGNSAPDKSGLPSDRFSAERTGGSVSTLTIQRTQQEDSAVYLCASSTGRRAGNTIYFGEGSWLTVV.

This clonotype was counted at least ten times. The chain uses TRBV7-8 and TRBJ1-3; D call uncertain. Germline V lookup: CDR1 SGHVS, CDR2 FQNEAQ. V lost 1 base to trimming and J lost 0 bases, with 10 bases between them. The CDR3 has 16 amino acids. DNA for the CDR3: TGTGCCAGCAGCTTAGGGTTTCCGAGCTCTGGAAACACCATATATTTT. Residues: CASSLGFPSSGNTIYF.

This clonotype was seen at least ten times. V usage is TRBV6-5 and J usage is TRBJ2-1; perhaps TRBD1 as D (6 bases). This CDR3 is built from 16 residues. Germline assignment: CDR1 MNHEY and CDR2 SVGAGI. V was cut by 2 bases and J by 0 bases, with 11 bases left in between. The CDR3 spells CASSYGGKSSYNEQFF. In DNA, the CDR3 is TGTGCCAGCAGTTACGGGGGCAAGAGCTCCTACAATGAGCAGTTCTTC.

This clonotype was detected ten times or more. The V and J genes are TRBV6-5 and TRBJ2-2, with 10 bases that match TRBD1. V lost 6 bases and J lost 5; bases outside the gene matches: 6. The CDR3 spans 15 residues. Germline lookup yields CDR1 MNHEY and CDR2 SVGAGI. The CDR3 coding sequence is TGTGCCAGCAGGACAGGGGGCGCGGAGACCGGGGAGCTGTTTTTT. The encoded protein is CASRTGGAETGELFF.